Included here is one T cell receptor beta chain sequence, with context. The entry originates in a study of cytotoxic CD8 clonotypes in ibrutinib-treated CLL. This CDR3 is 17 amino acids long. Germline lookup yields CDR1 MGHRA and CDR2 YSYEKL. V was trimmed by 3 bases and J by 4 bases, leaving 19 bases between them. The planned depth of sequencing spanned 1 in 200,000 to 1 in 1 million T cells. Produced via immunoSEQ multiplex PCR; TCRdb's table is partial and in-frame only. The sample lists about 130,000 clones; 70% to 90% were seen once. The receptor's source is a human donor with chronic lymphocytic leukemia. The material was PBMCs, obtained after 24 months of ibrutinib treatment. The chain joins TRBV4-1 to TRBJ2-1, with a tentative D call TRBD1 (5 bases). The CDR3 sequence: CASSHPKDTQRYNEQFF. The DNA for the CDR3 is TGCGCCAGCAGCCACCCCAAGGACACCCAAAGATACAATGAGCAGTTCTTC.